One sample yielded the 19 T cell receptor beta chains listed below, sequenced in a study of cytomegalovirus exposure and HLA in healthy donors. The PCR employed 60 Vbeta primers together with 13 Jbeta primers. The table came from immunoSEQ multiplex PCR; TCRdb's copy has only in-frame clones and leaves some out. Of about 120,000 clones in the sample, 15% to 17% were seen once. Sequencing was performed on PBMCs. These receptors all stem from a woman younger than 30 in good health and CMV-seronegative.

The DNA for the CDR3 is TGTGCCAGCAGCGTAGCTAACCTCCAGGGGGAGACCCAGTACTTC. It specifies CASSVANLQGETQYF. This sequence joins TRBV9 and TRBJ2-5; D is perhaps TRBD1 (6 bases). Trimming removed 0 bases from V and 5 bases from J, with 14 bases in between. The germline gives CDR1 SGDLS, CDR2 YYNGEE. This CDR3 contains 15 residues.

The chain couples TRBV7-2 to TRBJ2-5, with 13 bases identical to TRBD2. Germline CDR1 SGHTA, CDR2 FQGNSA. V was pared by 5 bases and J by 2 bases, with 5 bases of the junction left unmatched. This CDR3 region has 16 residues. The CDR3 DNA follows: TGTGCCAGCAGCCTAGAACTAGCGGGGGGGCAAGAGACCCAGTACTTC. Translation gives CASSLELAGGQETQYF.

This clone was detected only a few times. The rearrangement links TRBV30 to TRBJ1-1, with D perhaps TRBD1 (5 bases). The CDR3 length is 14 residues. Germline V gene sequence: CDR1 GTSNPN, CDR2 SVGIG (reference sequence). With 6 bases removed from V and 5 bases from J, the gap between germline ends came to 19 bases. The CDR3 region is CACSGQRVSTEAFF. CDR3 coding DNA: TGTGCCTGTTCAGGGCAACGGGTCTCGACTGAAGCTTTCTTT.

The chain links TRBV15 to TRBJ1-2; 8 bases match TRBD1. The CDR3 is 15 residues long. The ends lost 3 bases at V and 4 bases at J; junction bases unmatched: 7. In germline, CDR1 is LNHNV, CDR2 YYDKDF (reference sequence). This chain's CDR3 is CATSSSGQAFYGYTF. Here the CDR3 DNA reads TGTGCCACCAGCAGCTCGGGACAGGCCTTCTATGGCTACACCTTC.

This clone has only a few counts. The rearrangement uses TRBV19 and TRBJ2-3, with D possibly matching TRBD1 (6 bases). The CDR3 is made up of 15 amino acids. Germline values: CDR1 LNHDA, CDR2 SQIVND (reference sequence). V was pared by 3 bases and J by 3 bases, with 13 bases between. The CDR3 coding sequence is TGTGCCAGTAGTATTCTGCAGGGGACAACAGATACGCAGTATTTT. This encodes CASSILQGTTDTQYF.

This clone was counted a few times. This rearrangement joins TRBV6-1 to TRBJ1-2, with 7 positions matching TRBD1. The germline V gene has CDR1 MNHNS and CDR2 SASEGT. This CDR3 contains 14 residues. The V and J ends lost 5 bases and 8 bases, in that order; junction bases with no gene match: 11. In nucleotides, the CDR3 is TGTGCCAGCAGTAAACTAGACAGGGTACGAGGCTACACCTTC. It encodes CASSKLDRVRGYTF.

This clone was recorded a few times. The chain carries TRBV7-9 and TRBJ2-5, with TRBD2 matching 8 bases. CDR3 length: 17 residues. The junction had 12 bases not matched to a gene; V was cut back by 4 bases and J by 2 bases. Germline values: CDR1 SEHNR, CDR2 FQNEAQ (reference sequence). CDR3 sequence reads: CASSSPRGGASQETQYF. The CDR3 DNA follows: TGTGCCAGCAGCTCCCCCCGGGGGGGGGCCTCACAAGAGACCCAGTACTTC.

This clone turned up a few times. The chain couples TRBV28 to TRBJ2-1; 9 bases map to TRBD2. Germline assignment: CDR1 MDHEN and CDR2 SYDVKM. With 5 bases clipped from V and 14 bases from J, the junction kept 7 bases outside the gene matches. This CDR3 is built from 12 residues. CDR3 nucleotides: TGTGCCAGCAGTCTCGCAATAGCGGGAGAGTTCTTC. Translating gives CASSLAIAGEFF.

The chain recombines TRBV7-2 with TRBJ2-7; 7 nucleotides agree with TRBD2. The CDR3 extends over 14 amino acids. Germline V CDR1 and CDR2: SGHTA, FQGNSA. With 5 bases clipped from V and 4 bases from J, the junction kept 8 bases outside the gene matches. The CDR3 coding sequence is TGTGCCAGCAGCCCCGGGACTATAGGTTACGAGCAGTACTTC. Translated: CASSPGTIGYEQYF.

The chain links TRBV5-1 to TRBJ2-7, with TRBD1 matching over 10 bases. Germline CDR1 SGHRS, CDR2 YFSETQ. Trimming cost V 1 base and J 5 bases; bases outside gene matches: 3. The CDR3 contains 14 residues. DNA of the CDR3: TGCGCCAGCAGCTTGCAGACAGGGGGCAACGAGCAGTACTTC. Residues: CASSLQTGGNEQYF.

This clone has only a few counts. This rearrangement joins TRBV28 to TRBJ1-6; the match to TRBD1 covers 8 bases. From germline, CDR1 is MDHEN and CDR2 SYDVKM. The CDR3 covers 15 residues. The trim removed 2 bases at V and 5 bases at J, leaving 2 bases unmatched. As DNA, the CDR3 is TGTGCCAGCAGTTTACCGGGACAGGATAATTCACCCCTCCACTTT. It translates to CASSLPGQDNSPLHF. The full variable domain, with the rest looked up from reference TRBV28 and TRBJ1-6, is DVKVTQSSRYLVKRTGEKVFLECVQDMDHENMFWYRQDPGLGLRLIYFSYDVKMKEKGDIPEGYSVSREKKERFSLILESASTNQTSMYLCASSLPGQDNSPLHFGNGTRLTVT.

This clone was detected a few times. Germline is not matched at one junction end, which may reflect a read error. The V and J genes are TRBV30 and TRBJ1-5; 9 bases line up with TRBD1. Germline V gene data show CDR1 as GTSNPN and CDR2 as SVGIG (reference sequence). The CDR3 contains 13 residues. The CDR3 loop is CAWSVRQGDTRHF. CDR3 DNA: TGTGCTTGGAGTGTAAGACAGGGGGACACTAGGCATTTT.

J is TRBJ2-2 and V is TRBV7-3; tentative D call: TRBD1 (5 bases). The CDR3 spans 15 residues. Trimming pared 5 bases from V and 0 bases from J, leaving 10 bases between. CDR1 and CDR2 from the germline V gene are SGHTA and FQGTGA. The CDR3 is CASSPRASNTGELFF. The DNA of the CDR3 is TGTGCCAGCAGCCCCAGGGCCTCGAACACCGGGGAGCTGTTTTTT.

There are many counts of this clone. The chain is built from TRBV9 and TRBJ1-2; TRBD1 might be the D (6 bases). Germline V CDR1 and CDR2: SGDLS, YYNGEE. V was trimmed by 7 bases and J by 4 bases, leaving 17 bases between them. CDR3 length equals 14 residues. In DNA form, the CDR3 reads TGTGCCAGCGAAAATGATCGGGGGGCCTATGGCTACACCTTC. It yields the protein CASENDRGAYGYTF.

The J gene is TRBJ2-7, the V gene TRBV2; 9 positions match TRBD1. J lost 5 bases, V lost 4 bases, and 0 bases had no gene match. CDR1 and CDR2 (germline): SNHLY, FYNNEI. The CDR3 is made up of 12 amino acids. The CDR3 nucleotides read TGTGCCAGCAGTGGGACAGGGGACGAGCAGTACTTC. Its translation is CASSGTGDEQYF.

The chain uses TRBV10-3 and TRBJ1-1; 9 bases match TRBD1. The V segment lost 6 bases and the J segment 4 bases; nucleotides outside the gene matches: 3. The CDR3 sequence is 13 residues long. In germline, CDR1 is ENHRY, CDR2 SYGVKD. The CDR3 is CAIRDRGSTEAFF. CDR3 nucleotide sequence: TGTGCCATCAGGGACAGGGGTAGCACTGAAGCTTTCTTT.

In this sample, this clone turned up a few times. The chain is built from TRBV7-8 and TRBJ1-5, with D tentatively TRBD1 (5 bases). CDR1 SGHVS and CDR2 FQNEAQ come from the germline V gene. The V end lost 5 bases, the J end lost 6 bases, and 14 bases lay between the germline ends. The CDR3 is 14 residues long. CDR3 bases: TGTGCCAGCAGCAAACGGGACTGGGGTCAGCCCCAGCATTTT. It specifies CASSKRDWGQPQHF.

This clone has only a few counts. The chain carries TRBV11-2 and TRBJ1-3; D is perhaps TRBD1 (5 bases). V was shortened by 3 bases and J by 2 bases, with 8 bases between the two germline ends. The CDR3 spans 14 residues. The V gene's germline CDR1 is SGHAT and CDR2 FQNNGV. As DNA, the CDR3 is TGTGCCAGCAGCTTTGGGGCCCCTGGAAACACCATATATTTT. As protein: CASSFGAPGNTIYF.

This clone was seen more than once but under ten times. The chain recombines TRBV28 with TRBJ1-4; TRBD1 is a possible D gene (5 bases). Germline loops: CDR1 MDHEN, CDR2 SYDVKM. This CDR3 has 14 amino acids. V lost 3 bases and J 8 bases, leaving 13 bases between the germline ends. CDR3 sequence: CASSFGGRWEKLFF. The CDR3 nucleotides are TGTGCCAGCAGTTTTGGGGGGAGGTGGGAAAAACTGTTTTTT.